The 4 T cell receptor beta chains below were found in one sample sequenced in a study of blood T cell repertoires in COVID-19 (dated by TCRdb to 2020 to 2022). Library prep was done by the immunoSEQ multiplex PCR assay. The immuneACCESS repertoire file appears here via TCRdb, limited to in-frame rearrangements. These files lack a portion of the clones; in checked studies, under half of the deficit traces to unresolved V genes, and the cause of the others is not known. This sample is represented by about 280,000 clones; about 85% of them were singletons. About an eighth of the sample is held by the ten biggest clonotypes. Sequencing used peripheral blood. The receptors were gathered from a human donor in a cohort sampled during active COVID-19.

V gene TRBV1 combines with J gene TRBJ2-1; the table's D call TRBD2 went unverified against the DNA. TRBV1 corresponds to a pseudogene. This CDR3 comprises 14 residues. CDR3 sequence reads: CTSSQAGEYNEQFF. The CDR3 coding sequence is TGCACCAGCAGCCAGGCGGGAGAGTACAATGAGCAGTTCTTC.

This clone was observed once. The chain joins TRBV3-1 (or the pseudogene TRBV3-2) to TRBJ2-6; D unclear. Germline V gene lookup returns CDR1 LGHDT and CDR2 YNNKEL (reference sequence). Trimming removed 4 bases at V and 0 bases at J, with 10 bases between. This CDR3 contains 16 residues. DNA for the CDR3: TGTGCCAGCAGCCCTACCAGGAACTCTGGGGCCAACGTCCTGACTTTC. It encodes CASSPTRNSGANVLTF.

This clone was picked up a small number of times. V is TRBV18 and J is TRBJ1-2; a weak D match, TRBD1 (5 bases). V lost 2 bases to trimming and J lost 4 bases, with 20 bases between them. Germline V CDR1 and CDR2: KGHSH, LQKENI. CDR3 length equals 17 residues. The chain's CDR3 is CASSPGFSQALSYGYTF. The CDR3 bases are TGTGCCAGCTCACCAGGGTTTTCACAGGCGCTCAGCTATGGCTACACCTTC.

The chain is built from TRBV7-8 and TRBJ1-5, with 7 bases that match TRBD1. The J segment lost 4 bases and the V segment lost 5 bases, leaving 8 bases of the junction unmatched. Germline V CDR1 and CDR2: SGHVS, FQNEAQ. This CDR3 spans 15 amino acids. CDR3 DNA sequence: TGTGCCAGCAGCCGAAACCGGGACAGAAATCAGCCCCAGCATTTT. It codes for CASSRNRDRNQPQHF.